This record looks at one TCR beta chain sequence and its context. Antigen unknown. The CDR3 consists of 13 residues. V was pared by 2 bases and J by 5 bases, with 1 base of the junction left unmatched. CDR1 is MNHEY, CDR2 SVGAGI, per germline. This sample was taken from a study of human T cells and chemical hapten exposure. About the research overall: The variation in per-sample TCR yields arose mainly from small differences in pooled library volumes. Findings and caveats of the study: TCRs above 1 in 1000 frequency stayed constant with DPC sensitization.

Unique molecular identifiers were affixed to discrete cDNA molecules within the library. How the authors handled the data: Sample TCR totals centred on a median of roughly 96,000, ranging about 20,000 to 750,000. Each CDR3 protein is one row after TCRdb ran MiXCR on the 5' RACE reads. The V and J calls follow TCRdb's processing rather than the paper's. The sample yields some 78,000 distinct CDR3 sequences, more than 7% seen once. Total RNA was isolated from unfractionated whole blood. This TCR was sampled from a male donor in good health. The rearrangement joins TRBV6-5 to TRBJ2-3, with 7 bases fitting TRBD1. The CDR3 DNA reads as TGTGCCAGCAGTTACAGGGGGCAAGATACGCAGTATTTT. Protein sequence: CASSYRGQDTQYF.